This TCR beta chain was sequenced during a study of blood T cell repertoires in COVID-19. Clones were read by immunoSEQ multiplex PCR, and TCRdb kept only the in-frame ones, dropping some. The table shows hundreds of thousands of clones, with roughly 90% occurring only once. Trimming removed 2 bases at V and 10 bases at J, with 11 bases between. CDR1 and CDR2 from the germline V gene are LNHDA and SQIVND (reference sequence). The CDR3 loop spans 12 amino acids. V usage is TRBV19 and J usage is TRBJ1-1; a possible D gene is TRBD1 (5 bases). The clonotype comes from a man aged 40-49 years with acute or convalescent COVID-19. The specimen was peripheral blood. The DNA for the CDR3 is TGTGCCAGTAGTATAAGGGGCGGGGGAGCTTTCTTT. Translated: CASSIRGGGAFF.